This T cell receptor (beta chain) was captured by sequencing in a study of blood T cell repertoires in COVID-19. Study summary: Sites in the United States, Italy and Spain provided acute and convalescent COVID-19 samples. Sources were T cells, B-cell-depleted T cells, or PBMCs; the material itself was cDNA or gDNA.

Under the authors' procedure: The assay estimated nucleated cells by amplifying reference gene primers. Measured with immunoSEQ multiplex PCR; TCRdb has only the in-frame clones, and not every one. V and J calls and clone size are copied from that table; D and trimming were computed from the DNA. This table has around 160,000 clones, roughly 80% appearing once. The ends lost 0 bases at V and 14 bases at J; junction bases unmatched: 12. The germline V gene encodes CDR1 SGDLS and CDR2 YYNGEE. The CDR3 contains 15 residues. This clonotype originated in a woman of 80 years or more with acute or convalescent COVID-19. Source material: peripheral blood. This chain connects TRBV9 to TRBJ2-1; 9 bases match TRBD2. The CDR3 is CASSVGTSANYREFF. CDR3 in DNA: TGTGCCAGCAGCGTAGGGACTAGCGCTAACTATAGGGAGTTCTTC. The whole variable domain, remainder taken from reference TRBV9 and TRBJ2-1, is DSGVTQTPKHLITATGQRVTLRCSPRSGDLSVYWYQQSLDQGLQFLIQYYNGEERAKGNILERFSAQQFPDLHSELNLSSLELGDSALYFCASSVGTSANYREFFGPGTRLTVL.